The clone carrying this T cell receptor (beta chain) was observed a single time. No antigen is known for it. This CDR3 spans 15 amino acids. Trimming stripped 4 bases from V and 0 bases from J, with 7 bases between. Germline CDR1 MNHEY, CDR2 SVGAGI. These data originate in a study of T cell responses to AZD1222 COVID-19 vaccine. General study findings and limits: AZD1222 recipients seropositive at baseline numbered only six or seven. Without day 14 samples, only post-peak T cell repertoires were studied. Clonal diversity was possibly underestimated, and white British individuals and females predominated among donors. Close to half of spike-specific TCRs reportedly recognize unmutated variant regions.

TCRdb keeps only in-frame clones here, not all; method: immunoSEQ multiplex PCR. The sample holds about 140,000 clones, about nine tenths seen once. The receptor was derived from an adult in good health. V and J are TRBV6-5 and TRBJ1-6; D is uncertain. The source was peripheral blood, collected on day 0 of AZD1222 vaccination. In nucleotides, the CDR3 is TGTGCCAGCAGTTCTTCAGGCTCCTATAATTCACCCCTCCACTTT. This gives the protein CASSSSGSYNSPLHF.